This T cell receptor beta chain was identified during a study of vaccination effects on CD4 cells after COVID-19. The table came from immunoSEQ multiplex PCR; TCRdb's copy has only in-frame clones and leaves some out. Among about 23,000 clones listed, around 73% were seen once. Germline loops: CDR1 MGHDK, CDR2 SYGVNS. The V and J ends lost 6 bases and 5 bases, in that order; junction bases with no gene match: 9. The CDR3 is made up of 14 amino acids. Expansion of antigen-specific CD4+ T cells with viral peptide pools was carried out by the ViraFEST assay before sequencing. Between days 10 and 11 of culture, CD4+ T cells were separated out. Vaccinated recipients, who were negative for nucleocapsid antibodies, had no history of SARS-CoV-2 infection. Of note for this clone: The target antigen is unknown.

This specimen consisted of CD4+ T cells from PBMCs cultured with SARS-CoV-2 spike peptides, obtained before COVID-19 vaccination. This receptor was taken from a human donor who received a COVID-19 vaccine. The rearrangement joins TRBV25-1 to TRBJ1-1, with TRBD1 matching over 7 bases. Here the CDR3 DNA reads TGTGCCAGCAGAGGAGGGGGCGCGAGTACTGAAGCTTTCTTT. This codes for CASRGGGASTEAFF.